A single sample gave rise to the 8 T cell receptor beta chains below, sequenced in a study of blood T cell repertoires in COVID-19. The repertoire was sequenced with immunoSEQ multiplex PCR; TCRdb's copy has only in-frame clones and lacks some. The sample consists of roughly 250,000 clones, 70% to 85% of them appearing once. The sample consisted of peripheral blood. These receptors were obtained from a woman aged 40 to 55 with active or convalescent COVID-19.

This clone has just a few counts. The rearrangement joins TRBV3-1 (or the pseudogene TRBV3-2) to TRBJ1-5; D is unclear. V dropped 1 base and J dropped 4 bases, with 5 bases sitting between them. This CDR3 region has 13 residues. Germline V lookup: CDR1 LGHDT, CDR2 YNNKEL (reference sequence). The CDR3 here is CASSQAVNQPQHF. The CDR3, as DNA: TGTGCCAGCAGCCAAGCTGTTAATCAGCCCCAGCATTTT.

This chain links TRBV2 with TRBJ2-1, with no clear D. The CDR3 runs to 14 residues. The V end was cut by 7 bases, the J end by 5 bases, with 15 bases between. Germline V CDR1 and CDR2: SNHLY, FYNNEI. CDR3: CASTYRESDNEQFF. The CDR3 DNA reads TGTGCCAGCACATATCGCGAATCGGACAATGAGCAGTTCTTC. Based on the CDR3 plus reference TRBV2 and TRBJ2-1, the full variable domain is EPEVTQTPSHQVTQMGQEVILRCVPISNHLYFYWYRQILGQKVEFLVSFYNNEISEKSEIFDDQFSVERPDGSNFTLKIRSTKLEDSAMYFCASTYRESDNEQFFGPGTRLTVL.

This CDR3 reads CASSLGTGRAFF. The CDR3 nucleotides read TGTGCCAGCAGCTTAGGGACAGGGCGAGCTTTCTTT. The chain has TRBV7-3 and TRBJ1-1, with 9 nucleotides matching TRBD1. The CDR3 is 12 residues long. Germline-derived CDR1 and CDR2 are SGHTA and FQGTGA. V was pared by 2 bases and J by 10 bases, with 2 bases of the junction left unmatched. The full variable domain, rest sourced from reference TRBV7-3 and TRBJ1-1, is GAGVSQTPSNKVTEKGKYVELRCDPISGHTALYWYRQSLGQGPEFLIYFQGTGAADDSGLPNDRFFAVRPEGSVSTLKIQRTERGDSAVYLCASSLGTGRAFFGQGTRLTVV.

This clone was detected only once. V usage is TRBV5-4 and J usage is TRBJ2-7; 8 nucleotides match TRBD2. The CDR3 totals 14 residues. V was clipped by 4 bases and J by 2 bases; unmatched bases: 5. The germline gives CDR1 SGHNT, CDR2 YYREEE (reference sequence). The CDR3 region has the DNA TGTGCCAGCAGCCGGGGGGGTCCCACCTACGAGCAGTACTTC. Translation gives CASSRGGPTYEQYF.

J is TRBJ2-1 and V is TRBV15, with a possible D match to TRBD1 (5 bases). The CDR3 has 16 residues. V gave up 5 bases and J gave up 2 bases, with 16 bases separating them. Germline CDR1 reads LNHNV; CDR2 reads YYDKDF (reference sequence). The CDR3 DNA reads as TGTGCCACCAGCCCAGATGTTTCAGGGCCCTACAATGAGCAGTTCTTC. Residues: CATSPDVSGPYNEQFF.

The genes are TRBV11-3 and TRBJ2-5; maybe TRBD1 (6 bases). V dropped 1 base and J dropped 2 bases, with 11 bases sitting between them. The CDR3 totals 15 residues. Germline V gives CDR1 SGHNT, CDR2 YENEEA. CDR3 amino acids: CASSLGGRGQETQYF. The CDR3 DNA sequence: TGTGCCAGCAGCTTAGGGGGCAGGGGTCAAGAGACCCAGTACTTC. The complete variable domain, with remaining parts taken from reference TRBV11-3 and TRBJ2-5, reads EAGVVQSPRYKIIEKKQPVAFWCNPISGHNTLYWYLQNLGQGPELLIRYENEEAVDDSQLPKDRFSAERLKGVDSTLKIQPAELGDSAVYLCASSLGGRGQETQYFGPGTRLLVL.

The chain carries TRBV18 and TRBJ2-3; D is uncertain. From germline, CDR1 is KGHSH and CDR2 LQKENI. The germline V and J ends were trimmed by 2 bases and 0 bases, with 9 bases remaining between them. The CDR3 length is 15 residues. CDR3 bases: TGTGCCAGCTCACCAACTTTCGCTAGCACAGATACGCAGTATTTT. This sequence encodes CASSPTFASTDTQYF.

For the CDR3, the DNA is TGCGCCAGCAGCTTGGCCGTGTCGGTGTACCGGGGCAATGAGCAGTTCTTC. It translates to CASSLAVSVYRGNEQFF. The gene calls are TRBV5-1 and TRBJ2-1; a weak D match, TRBD2 (5 bases). Trimming took off 0 bases at V and 6 bases at J, with 19 bases between the two ends. There are 17 residues in the CDR3. CDR1 is SGHRS and CDR2 is YFSETQ in the germline V gene. Full variable domain (remainder filled in from reference TRBV5-1 and TRBJ2-1): KAGVTQTPRYLIKTRGQQVTLSCSPISGHRSVSWYQQTPGQGLQFLFEYFSETQRNKGNFPGRFSGRQFSNSRSEMNVSTLELGDSALYLCASSLAVSVYRGNEQFFGPGTRLTVL.